This TCR beta chain was retrieved from a study of early T cells in non-severe SARS-CoV-2 infection. This CDR3 contains 24 residues. Germline loops: CDR1 SEHNR, CDR2 FQNEAQ (reference sequence). With 4 bases clipped from V and 3 bases from J, the junction kept 34 bases outside the gene matches. TCRdb re-called the 5' RACE reads with MiXCR, one entry per CDR3 protein. The sample holds tens of thousands of distinct CDR3 sequences; roughly 14% are singletons and the top ten take under 0.75%. The specimen sequenced was whole blood. The chain employs TRBV7-9 and TRBJ1-1, with 8 bases that match TRBD1. This receptor was taken from an adult who was a healthcare worker with PCR-confirmed SARS-CoV-2 infection or an uninfected control (not recorded which). CDR3: CASSYIRDRLIQKEEGIRYTEAFF. The CDR3 coding sequence is TGTGCCAGCAGCTATATCCGGGACAGGCTTATCCAAAAAGAAGAAGGAATTAGGTACACTGAAGCTTTCTTT.